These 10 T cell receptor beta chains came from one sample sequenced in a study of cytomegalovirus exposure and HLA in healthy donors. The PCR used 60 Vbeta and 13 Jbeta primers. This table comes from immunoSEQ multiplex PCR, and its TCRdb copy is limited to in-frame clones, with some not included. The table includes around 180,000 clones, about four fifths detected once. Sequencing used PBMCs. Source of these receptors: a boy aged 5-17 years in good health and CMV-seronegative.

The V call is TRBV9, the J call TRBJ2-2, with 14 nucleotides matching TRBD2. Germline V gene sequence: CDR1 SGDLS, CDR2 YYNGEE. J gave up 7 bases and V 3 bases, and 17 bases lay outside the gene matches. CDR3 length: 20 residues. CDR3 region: CASSAPGLAGVRRSGGELFF. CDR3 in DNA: TGTGCCAGCAGCGCACCGGGACTAGCGGGAGTCCGTCGCAGTGGCGGGGAGCTGTTTTTT.

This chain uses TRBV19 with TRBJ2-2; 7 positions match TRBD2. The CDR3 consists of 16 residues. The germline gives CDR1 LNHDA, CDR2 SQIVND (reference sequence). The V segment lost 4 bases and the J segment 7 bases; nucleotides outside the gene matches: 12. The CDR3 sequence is CASSSRGDGYFGELFF. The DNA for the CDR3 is TGTGCCAGTAGTAGTCGGGGGGACGGCTACTTCGGGGAGCTGTTTTTT.

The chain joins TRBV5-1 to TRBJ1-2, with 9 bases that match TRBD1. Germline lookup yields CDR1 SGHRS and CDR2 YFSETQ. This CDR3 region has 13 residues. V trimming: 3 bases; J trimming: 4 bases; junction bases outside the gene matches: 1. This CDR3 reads CASSWTGAYGYTF. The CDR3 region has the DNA TGCGCCAGCAGCTGGACAGGGGCCTATGGCTACACCTTC.

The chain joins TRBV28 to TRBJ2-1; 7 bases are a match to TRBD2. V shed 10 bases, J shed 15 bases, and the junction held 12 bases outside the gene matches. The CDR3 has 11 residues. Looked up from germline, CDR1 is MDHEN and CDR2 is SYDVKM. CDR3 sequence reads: CATTAGVDPFF. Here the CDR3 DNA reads TGTGCCACCACTGCGGGAGTGGATCCGTTCTTC.

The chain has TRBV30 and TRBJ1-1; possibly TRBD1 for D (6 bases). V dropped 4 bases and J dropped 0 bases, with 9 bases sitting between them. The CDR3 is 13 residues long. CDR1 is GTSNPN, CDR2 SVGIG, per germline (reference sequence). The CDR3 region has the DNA TGTGCCTGGATGGGGGCCTTGAACACTGAAGCTTTCTTT. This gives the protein CAWMGALNTEAFF.

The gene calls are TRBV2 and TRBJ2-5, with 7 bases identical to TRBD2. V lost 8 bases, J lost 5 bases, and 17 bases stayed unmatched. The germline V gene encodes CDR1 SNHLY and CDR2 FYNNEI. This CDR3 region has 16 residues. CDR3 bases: TGTGCCAGCTCCCCTTTTAGGCGGGAGAGTGGTGAGACCCAGTACTTC. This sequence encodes CASSPFRRESGETQYF. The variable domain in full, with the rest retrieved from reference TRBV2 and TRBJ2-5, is EPEVTQTPSHQVTQMGQEVILRCVPISNHLYFYWYRQILGQKVEFLVSFYNNEISEKSEIFDDQFSVERPDGSNFTLKIRSTKLEDSAMYFCASSPFRRESGETQYFGPGTRLLVL.

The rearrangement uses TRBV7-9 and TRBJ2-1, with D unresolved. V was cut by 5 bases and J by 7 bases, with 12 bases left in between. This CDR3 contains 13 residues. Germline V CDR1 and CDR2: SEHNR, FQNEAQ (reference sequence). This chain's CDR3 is CASSPPSQNEQFF. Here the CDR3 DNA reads TGTGCCAGCAGCCCCCCATCCCAAAATGAGCAGTTCTTC.

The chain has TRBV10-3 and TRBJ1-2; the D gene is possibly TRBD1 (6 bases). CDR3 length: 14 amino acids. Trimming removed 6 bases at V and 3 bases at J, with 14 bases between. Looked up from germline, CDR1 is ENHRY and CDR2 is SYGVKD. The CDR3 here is CAISPGGPYYGYTF. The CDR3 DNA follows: TGTGCCATCAGCCCCGGGGGGCCCTACTATGGCTACACCTTC.

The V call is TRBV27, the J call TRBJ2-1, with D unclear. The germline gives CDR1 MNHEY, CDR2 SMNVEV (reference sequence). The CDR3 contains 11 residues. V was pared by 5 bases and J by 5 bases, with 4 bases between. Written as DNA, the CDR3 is TGTGCCAGCAGTATAGACAATGAGCAGTTCTTC. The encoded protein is CASSIDNEQFF.

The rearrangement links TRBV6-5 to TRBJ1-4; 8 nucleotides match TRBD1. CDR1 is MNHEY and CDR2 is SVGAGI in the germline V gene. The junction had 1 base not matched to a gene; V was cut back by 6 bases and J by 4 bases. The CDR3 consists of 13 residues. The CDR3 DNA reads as TGTGCCAGCAGCACAGGGGGTAATGAAAAACTGTTTTTT. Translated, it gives CASSTGGNEKLFF.